This TCR beta chain comes out of a study of patients and donors after allogeneic stem cell transplantation. Via MiXCR, TCRdb re-called the RT-PCR reads, giving one row per CDR3 protein. The table shows about 400,000 distinct CDR3 sequences, with approximately 16% occurring only once. The TCR originated in a human donor who was either an allogeneic HSCT recipient or a stem cell or donor lymphocyte infusion donor (not recorded which). It is not recorded whose cells these are; they may come from a transplant donor. The sequenced sample consisted of blood, either unsorted or a sorted T cell fraction (not recorded which).

CDR3 region: CATSDGQGLSNEQFF. The CDR3 DNA is TGTGCCACCAGTGACGGACAGGGGCTAAGCAATGAGCAGTTCTTC. The gene calls are TRBV24-1 and TRBJ2-1, with 9 bases aligning to TRBD1. This CDR3 region has 15 residues. V shed 4 bases and J 6 bases; nucleotides not matched to a gene: 6. The germline V gene has CDR1 KGHDR and CDR2 SFDVKD.